This TCR beta chain was captured in a study of cytomegalovirus exposure and HLA in healthy donors. Study-level results: The productive fraction for most TCR beta V segments was about 87% or about 30% in an earlier analysis. A later analysis showed that HLA-associated TCR beta chains had undergone more clonal expansion than equally common others. Cytomegalovirus status was reportedly diagnosed by the classifier with high sensitivity and specificity. Researchers reported that a few CMV-associated chains were confirmed in vitro as CMV antigen-specific.

The germline V and J ends were trimmed by 7 bases and 0 bases, with 12 bases remaining between them. Per the germline V gene, CDR1 is LNHDA and CDR2 is SQIVND (reference sequence). The CDR3 consists of 14 residues. Details on this clone: Its antigen is not identified.

In the PCR, 60 Vbeta and 13 Jbeta primers were used. Only in-frame clones appear in the TCRdb table, and some are missing; sequencing was by immunoSEQ multiplex PCR. This table has about 120,000 clones, around four fifths appearing once. Sequencing was done on a sample of PBMCs. J is TRBJ1-1 and V is TRBV19, with D perhaps matching TRBD1 (5 bases). This receptor was obtained from a middle-aged man in good health and CMV-seronegative. CDR3 sequence (DNA): TGTGCCAGTACTTGGGGGGTTATGAACACTGAAGCTTTCTTT. Protein sequence: CASTWGVMNTEAFF. Combining the CDR3 with reference TRBV19 and TRBJ1-1 gives the whole variable domain DGGITQSPKYLFRKEGQNVTLSCEQNLNHDAMYWYRQDPGQGLRLIYYSQIVNDFQKGDIAEGYSVSREKKESFPLTVTSAQKNPTAFYLCASTWGVMNTEAFFGQGTRLTVV.